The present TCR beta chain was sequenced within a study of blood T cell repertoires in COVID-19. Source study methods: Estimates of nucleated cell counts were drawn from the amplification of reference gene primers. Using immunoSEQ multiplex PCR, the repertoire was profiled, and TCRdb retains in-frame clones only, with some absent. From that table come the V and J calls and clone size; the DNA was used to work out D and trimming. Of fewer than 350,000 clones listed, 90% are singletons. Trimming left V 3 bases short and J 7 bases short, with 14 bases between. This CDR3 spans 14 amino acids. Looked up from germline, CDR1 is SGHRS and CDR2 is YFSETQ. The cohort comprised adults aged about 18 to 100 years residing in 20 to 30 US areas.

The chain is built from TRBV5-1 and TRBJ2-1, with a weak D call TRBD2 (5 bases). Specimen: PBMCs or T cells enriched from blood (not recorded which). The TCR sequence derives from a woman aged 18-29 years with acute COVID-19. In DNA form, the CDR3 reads TGCGCCAGCAGCTACCGGGGTCTTGGGAATGAGCAGTTCTTC. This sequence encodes CASSYRGLGNEQFF.